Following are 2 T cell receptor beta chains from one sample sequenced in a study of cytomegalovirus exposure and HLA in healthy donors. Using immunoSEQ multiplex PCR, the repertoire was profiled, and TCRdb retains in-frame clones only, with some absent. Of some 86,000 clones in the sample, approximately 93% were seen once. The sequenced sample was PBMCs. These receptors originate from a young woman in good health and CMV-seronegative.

Written as DNA, the CDR3 is TGTGCCAGCTCATTGGGCCCGAACACTGAAGCTTTCTTT. Protein sequence: CASSLGPNTEAFF. V usage is TRBV18 and J usage is TRBJ1-1; D call uncertain. Germline CDR1 is KGHSH and CDR2 is LQKENI. This CDR3 has 13 residues. The ends were cut back, 5 bases at V and 1 base at J, with 8 bases in the middle.

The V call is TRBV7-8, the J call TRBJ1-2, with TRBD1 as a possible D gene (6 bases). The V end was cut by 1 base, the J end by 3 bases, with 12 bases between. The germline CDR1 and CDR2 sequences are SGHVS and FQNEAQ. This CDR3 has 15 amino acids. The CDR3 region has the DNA TGTGCCAGCAGCTTAGGGACAGTTAGGGACTATGGCTACACCTTC. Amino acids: CASSLGTVRDYGYTF.